Each of the 19 T cell receptor beta chains below was sequenced from the same sample in a study of identical twins. TCRdb itself ran the 5' RACE reads through MiXCR, one entry per CDR3 protein. Among roughly 570,000 distinct CDR3 sequences listed, 9.6% were seen once. The data were also submitted as part of a second study, on yellow fever vaccine responses in identical twins.

The specimen sequenced was PBMCs. These receptors all come from a woman aged 18 to 35 in good health.

This clonotype was detected a few times. Possible read error: a much larger clone is one base away. The chain has TRBV20-1 and TRBJ2-2; D uncertain. The length of the CDR3 is 12 residues. Trimming pared 0 bases from V and 5 bases from J, leaving 4 bases between. Per the germline V gene, CDR1 is DFQATT and CDR2 is SNEGSKA (reference sequence). The CDR3 region has the DNA TGCAGTGCTAGAGATTGGACCGGGGAGCTGTTTTTT. It is translated as CSARDWTGELFF.

This chain joins TRBV5-1 and TRBJ2-7; 8 bases agree with TRBD1. Germline CDR1 SGHRS, CDR2 YFSETQ. With 2 bases clipped from V and 5 bases from J, the junction kept 6 bases outside the gene matches. The CDR3 is 14 amino acids. CDR3 DNA: TGCGCCAGCAGCTTCAGACAGGGGATCGACGAGCAGTACTTC. Translated, it gives CASSFRQGIDEQYF.

For the CDR3, the DNA is TGTGCCAGCAGCTTGCGATCTGAACTAGGGAGGAATGAGCAGTTCTTC. This sequence encodes CASSLRSELGRNEQFF. The chain joins TRBV7-2 to TRBJ2-1; D is perhaps TRBD2 (6 bases). The germline CDR1 and CDR2 sequences are SGHTA and FQGNSA. Trimming removed 3 bases from V and 7 bases from J, with 19 bases in between. The CDR3 spans 16 residues.

This rearrangement joins TRBV20-1 to TRBJ2-1, with TRBD1 matching 7 bases. V lost 1 base to trimming and J lost 1 base; unmatched junction nucleotides: 7. Germline V lookup: CDR1 DFQATT, CDR2 SNEGSKA (reference sequence). This CDR3 has 16 amino acids. In nucleotides, the CDR3 is TGCAGTGCTAGAGCGGTTGAGGGGGCGTCCTACAATGAGCAGTTCTTC. Its protein product is CSARAVEGASYNEQFF.

This clonotype was seen repeatedly, ten times or more. V gene TRBV20-1 combines with J gene TRBJ2-1; D gene unclear. V dropped 3 bases and J dropped 8 bases, with 2 bases sitting between them. The CDR3 extends over 9 amino acids. From germline, CDR1 is DFQATT and CDR2 SNEGSKA (reference sequence). CDR3: CSASYEQFF. CDR3 coding DNA: TGCAGTGCTAGCTATGAGCAGTTCTTC.

This clonotype was seen ten or more times. The chain couples TRBV10-3 to TRBJ2-1; 7 bases match TRBD2. The CDR3 loop spans 16 amino acids. The V gene's germline CDR1 is ENHRY and CDR2 SYGVKD. The ends lost 3 bases at V and 4 bases at J; junction bases unmatched: 9. CDR3 sequence reads: CAISDIGGRGYNEQFF. The CDR3 coding sequence is TGTGCCATCAGTGATATCGGCGGGAGAGGGTACAATGAGCAGTTCTTC.

This clonotype has more than one count but fewer than ten. The rearrangement links TRBV2 to TRBJ2-1, with 7 bases aligning to TRBD2. Germline V gives CDR1 SNHLY, CDR2 FYNNEI. The V gene end was trimmed by 6 bases and the J gene end by 3 bases; junction bases not matched to a gene: 23. The CDR3 totals 20 residues. CDR3 nucleotides: TGTGCCAGCAGCGCTAACACCCCAGTATCGTGGGAGGGCCTCTACAATGAGCAGTTCTTC. It yields the protein CASSANTPVSWEGLYNEQFF.

This clonotype was seen more than once but under ten times. This CDR3 reads CASSLKGIGNWETQYF. As DNA, the CDR3 is TGTGCCAGCAGCTTAAAAGGAATAGGGAATTGGGAGACCCAGTACTTC. The chain couples TRBV7-2 to TRBJ2-5, with unresolved D. The CDR3 covers 16 residues. Germline V CDR1 and CDR2: SGHTA, FQGNSA. Deletions cut 2 bases from V and 5 bases from J, with 18 bases between. The variable domain in full, with the rest retrieved from reference TRBV7-2 and TRBJ2-5, is GAGVSQSPSNKVTEKGKDVELRCDPISGHTALYWYRQSLGQGLEFLIYFQGNSAPDKSGLPSDRFSAERTGGSVSTLTIQRTQQEDSAVYLCASSLKGIGNWETQYFGPGTRLLVL.

The chain joins TRBV29-1 to TRBJ2-5; 8 nucleotides match TRBD1. This CDR3 comprises 14 residues. V shed 1 base and J 4 bases; nucleotides not matched to a gene: 5. Germline V gene sequence: CDR1 SQVTM, CDR2 ANQGSEA. The CDR3 here is CSVEGAGGLETQYF. CDR3 in DNA: TGCAGCGTTGAAGGGGCAGGGGGCTTAGAGACCCAGTACTTC. The whole variable domain, filled in from reference TRBV29-1 and TRBJ2-5, reads SAVISQKPSRDICQRGTSLTIQCQVDSQVTMMFWYRQQPGQSLTLIATANQGSEATYESGFVIDKFPISRPNLTFSTLTVSNMSPEDSSIYLCSVEGAGGLETQYFGPGTRLLVL.

A few counts support this clonotype. The chain recombines TRBV4-3 with TRBJ2-1, with unresolved D. Germline CDR1 and CDR2: LGHNA and YSLEER. V gave up 2 bases and J gave up 8 bases, with 10 bases separating them. This CDR3 has 13 residues. In nucleotides, the CDR3 is TGCGCCAGCAGCCAAAATTTGGATGATGAGCAGTTCTTC. Its protein product is CASSQNLDDEQFF.

This chain joins TRBV10-1 and TRBJ2-1, with D possibly matching TRBD2 (6 bases). The CDR3 totals 13 residues. CDR1 WNHNN and CDR2 SYGVQD come from the germline V gene (reference sequence). V was clipped by 4 bases and J by 12 bases, with 16 bases between them. CDR3 in DNA: TGCGCCAGCAGTGGCGGGATGAGGGATGTGCAGTTCTTC. It specifies CASSGGMRDVQFF.

This chain connects TRBV3-1 to TRBJ2-2; D remains unclear. The CDR3 consists of 14 residues. Per the germline V gene, CDR1 is LGHDT and CDR2 is YNNKEL (reference sequence). The V and J ends lost 7 bases and 0 bases respectively, with 9 bases between them. The CDR3 loop is CASNRVSNTGELFF. Here the CDR3 DNA reads TGTGCCAGCAATAGGGTTTCGAACACCGGGGAGCTGTTTTTT.

This clonotype was detected only a few times. The chain joins TRBV4-3 to TRBJ2-3, with 8 bases fitting TRBD1. CDR1 and CDR2 (germline): LGHNA, YSLEER. This CDR3 spans 15 amino acids. V gave up 0 bases and J gave up 5 bases; unmatched junction bases: 4. Here the CDR3 reads CASSQDRGQVDTQYF. The CDR3 bases are TGCGCCAGCAGCCAAGACAGGGGGCAGGTAGATACGCAGTATTTT.

This clonotype was detected only a few times. The CDR3 loop is CAISESDRARSPLHF. The CDR3 DNA reads TGTGCCATCAGTGAGTCCGACAGGGCCAGGTCACCCCTCCACTTT. This chain links TRBV10-3 with TRBJ1-6, with 7 bases fitting TRBD1. The junction had 6 bases not matched to a gene; V was cut back by 0 bases and J by 10 bases. Germline-derived CDR1 and CDR2 are ENHRY and SYGVKD. The CDR3 runs to 15 residues.

This chain connects TRBV5-1 to TRBJ2-3; either TRBD1 or TRBD2 may fit D (5 bases each). This CDR3 is 18 amino acids long. CDR1 is SGHRS, CDR2 YFSETQ, per germline. Trimming pared 4 bases from V and 1 base from J, leaving 22 bases between. The CDR3 nucleotides read TGCGCCAGCAGCGGCATACCGGGACCCAACGCTGGCACAGATACGCAGTATTTT. Its translation: CASSGIPGPNAGTDTQYF. The full variable domain, its missing parts supplied by reference TRBV5-1 and TRBJ2-3, is KAGVTQTPRYLIKTRGQQVTLSCSPISGHRSVSWYQQTPGQGLQFLFEYFSETQRNKGNFPGRFSGRQFSNSRSEMNVSTLELGDSALYLCASSGIPGPNAGTDTQYFGPGTRLTVL.

This chain uses TRBV11-1 with TRBJ2-1; the match to TRBD2 covers 9 bases. Germline trimming cut 1 base from V and 0 bases from J; bases unmatched to any gene: 10. This CDR3 has 19 residues. The germline V gene has CDR1 SGHAT and CDR2 FQDESV (reference sequence). Written as DNA, the CDR3 is TGTGCCAGCAGCTTAGGCGGTACTAGCGGGTATAGCTCCTACAATGAGCAGTTCTTC. Residues: CASSLGGTSGYSSYNEQFF.

This clonotype was observed a few times. The gene calls are TRBV7-8 and TRBJ2-7; D may be TRBD1 (5 bases). The CDR3 contains 14 residues. V lost 1 base and J 3 bases, leaving 10 bases between the germline ends. CDR1 is SGHVS, CDR2 FQNEAQ, per germline. The CDR3 loop reads CASSLETVRYEQYF. CDR3 sequence (DNA): TGTGCCAGCAGCTTAGAGACAGTCCGCTACGAGCAGTACTTC.

Many counts were recorded for this clonotype. V usage is TRBV6-1 and J usage is TRBJ1-1; D not certain. Trimming cost V 6 bases and J 0 bases, with 11 bases left between them. The CDR3 is made up of 14 amino acids. Germline-derived CDR1 and CDR2 are MNHNS and SASEGT. The CDR3 here is CASSEGLVNTEAFF. The DNA of the CDR3 is TGTGCCAGCAGCGAGGGCTTGGTGAACACTGAAGCTTTCTTT.

This clonotype was recorded a few times. This sequence joins TRBV27 and TRBJ2-1; the match to TRBD2 covers 7 bases. Germline V CDR1 and CDR2: MNHEY, SMNVEV (reference sequence). This CDR3 spans 14 amino acids. Losses at the gene ends were 7 bases for V and 8 bases for J; bases not matched to a gene: 11. Written as DNA, the CDR3 is TGTGCCAGCAACAGACTGTTGAGCGGGGATGAGCAGTTCTTC. This gives the protein CASNRLLSGDEQFF.